The entry that follows covers one T cell receptor (beta chain) sequence. Its antigen remains unidentified. The data originate from a study of vaccination effects on CD4 cells after COVID-19. Viral peptide pools were used in the ViraFEST assay to expand antigen-specific CD4+ T cells, and sequencing came afterward. Culture proceeded for more than 8 days, and CD4+ T cells were then isolated. Confirmation by PCR established that the person had SARS-CoV-2 infection between March and December 2020. Each culture well received a few million PBMC. These cells were then cultured in IMDM with 7.5 to 10 IU/ml IL-2 and roughly 10 ug/ml peptides. Study observations and caveats: Vaccine-induced new clones formed most post-vaccine spike-reactive clones in convalescents.

Assay used: immunoSEQ multiplex PCR; TCRdb lists only in-frame clones, some missing. The data hold approximately 19,000 clones, with roughly 74% observed a single time. The clonotype originates from a human donor who had a prior SARS-CoV-2 infection. The sample in question was CD4+ T cells from PBMCs cultured with a peptide pool, obtained before COVID-19 vaccination.

The CDR3 reads CASSSSGADLYNEQFF. CDR3 DNA: TGTGCCAGCAGTTCGTCCGGAGCGGACTTATACAATGAGCAGTTCTTC. The V and J genes are TRBV28 and TRBJ2-1; a weak D match, TRBD2 (5 bases). V was trimmed by 4 bases and J by 4 bases, leaving 17 bases between them. This CDR3 is built from 16 residues. CDR1 is MDHEN and CDR2 is SYDVKM in the germline V gene.